This entry lists 5 T cell receptor beta chains sequenced from one sample in a study of shared clonotypes between healthy human individuals. Repertoires were generated with immunoSEQ multiplex PCR, while TCRdb's copy carries only in-frame clones and drops some. The sample lists some 2,400,000 clones; approximately 96% were seen once. Sequenced sample: naive CD4+ T cells sorted from blood. The subset here: CD45RA+ positively selected. These TCRs come from a man between 18 and 29 years old in good health.

V is TRBV7-3 and J is TRBJ1-1; tentative D call: TRBD1 (5 bases). This CDR3 contains 14 residues. CDR1 is SGHTA, CDR2 FQGTGA, per germline. V lost 6 bases and J lost 2, with 13 bases in between. The CDR3 reads CASRAGGPNTEAFF. The CDR3 DNA reads TGTGCCAGCAGGGCCGGGGGACCCAACACTGAAGCTTTCTTT.

This clone was recorded only once. This chain uses TRBV28 with TRBJ2-1; the D call may be TRBD1 or TRBD2 (5 bases each). In germline, CDR1 is MDHEN, CDR2 SYDVKM. CDR3 length: 13 amino acids. Trimming stripped 10 bases from V and 9 bases from J, with 19 bases between. This CDR3 reads CATVRDGGVEQFF. Written as DNA, the CDR3 is TGTGCCACCGTGAGAGATGGGGGAGTTGAGCAGTTCTTC.

CDR3 region: CASSLVTGAENTEAFF. The CDR3 DNA sequence: TGTGCCAGCAGCTTAGTAACAGGGGCTGAGAACACTGAAGCTTTCTTT. This chain uses TRBV11-2 with TRBJ1-1, with 7 bases aligning to TRBD1. The V gene end was trimmed by 1 base and the J gene end by 1 base; junction bases not matched to a gene: 6. CDR1 is SGHAT and CDR2 is FQNNGV in the germline V gene. The CDR3 consists of 16 residues.

The chain employs TRBV5-1 and TRBJ2-2; TRBD1 aligns across 7 bases. The CDR3 length is 16 residues. CDR1 and CDR2 from the germline V gene are SGHRS and YFSETQ. Losses at the gene ends were 0 bases for V and 1 base for J; bases not matched to a gene: 3. CDR3 sequence (DNA): TGCGCCAGCAGCTTGGCCACAGGGGTGAACACCGGGGAGCTGTTTTTT. Amino acid sequence: CASSLATGVNTGELFF.

The gene calls are TRBV7-2 and TRBJ1-1; unclear D gene. This CDR3 region has 12 residues. Per the germline V gene, CDR1 is SGHTA and CDR2 is FQGNSA. V lost 8 bases and J 2 bases, leaving 9 bases between the germline ends. CDR3 sequence: CASGSGNTEAFF. The CDR3, as DNA: TGTGCCAGCGGGTCGGGAAACACTGAAGCTTTCTTT.